One and the same sample provided the 15 T cell receptor beta chains below, sequenced in a study of regulatory T cells in long-lasting Graves disease. Assembly of TCR beta libraries relied on iRepertoire HTBI primers together with Arm-PCR of CDR3 regions. TCRdb independently ran MiXCR on the multiplex PCR reads; one entry per CDR3 protein. The data contain 200,000 to 300,000 distinct CDR3 sequences, 20% to 25% of them seen just once; the ten biggest clones take up about 14%. Stated time point: newly diagnosed GD, antithyroid drugs for less than 3 months. The TCR library was made from RNA that had been extracted from PBMCs in TRIzol. The source was peripheral blood mononuclear cells (PBMCs), collected at new diagnosis, from a patient treated with antithyroid drugs. These receptors originate from a female donor with Graves disease.

This clonotype appeared many times. The chain combines TRBV20-1 with TRBJ2-7; TRBD2 agrees at 11 bases. The germline V gene encodes CDR1 DFQATT and CDR2 SNEGSKA (reference sequence). This CDR3 spans 14 amino acids. J lost 3 bases, V lost 0 bases, and 1 base had no gene match. CDR3 in DNA: TGCAGTGCTAGAGAAGGGACTAGCGGCTACGAGCAGTACTTC. Translated: CSAREGTSGYEQYF.

This clonotype was detected ten times or more. The CDR3 loop is CSAETSDSQTYNEQFF. As DNA, the CDR3 is TGCAGTGCTGAAACCTCGGACAGCCAGACTTACAATGAGCAGTTCTTC. The chain uses TRBV20-1 and TRBJ2-1, with D possibly TRBD1 on 6 matching bases. Germline-derived CDR1 and CDR2 are DFQATT and SNEGSKA (reference sequence). The CDR3 covers 16 residues. Trimming removed 5 bases at V and 4 bases at J, with 21 bases between.

This clonotype was found many times. The chain employs TRBV5-1 and TRBJ2-3; TRBD2 agrees at 9 bases. This CDR3 has 16 residues. The trim removed 4 bases at V and 2 bases at J, leaving 8 bases unmatched. Per germline, CDR1 SGHRS and CDR2 YFSETQ. This CDR3 reads CASSPGLAGHTDTQYF. CDR3 DNA: TGCGCCAGCAGCCCGGGCCTAGCGGGACACACAGATACGCAGTATTTT.

This clonotype was picked up many times. This sequence joins TRBV10-1 and TRBJ2-7, with D uncertain. This CDR3 spans 12 amino acids. V was pared by 2 bases and J by 0 bases, with 2 bases between. From germline, CDR1 is WNHNN and CDR2 SYGVQD (reference sequence). Here the CDR3 DNA reads TGCGCCAGCAGTGAGGGCTCCTACGAGCAGTACTTC. It yields the protein CASSEGSYEQYF.

This clonotype occurred many times. The rearrangement links TRBV12-3 or TRBV12-4 to TRBJ2-3, with 8 bases matching TRBD2. The CDR3 has 16 residues. V lost 6 bases and J lost 5; bases outside the gene matches: 13. This chain's CDR3 is CASRGNLAGGRDTQYF. The CDR3 DNA reads as TGTGCCAGCAGGGGAAATTTGGCGGGAGGTAGAGATACGCAGTATTTT.

This clonotype was detected ten times or more. V is TRBV7-3 and J is TRBJ1-5; D is unclear. Germline V gives CDR1 SGHTA, CDR2 FQGTGA. V was shortened by 5 bases and J by 9 bases, with 11 bases between the two germline ends. The CDR3 extends over 12 amino acids. CDR3 DNA: TGTGCCAGCAGCCCGTCAACTGTGCCCCAGCATTTT. Its translation: CASSPSTVPQHF.

This clonotype was seen ten or more times. V and J are TRBV29-1 and TRBJ2-7; 7 bases align to TRBD1. Germline CDR1 is SQVTM and CDR2 is ANQGSEA. V was pared by 6 bases and J by 0 bases, with 8 bases of the junction left unmatched. The CDR3 sequence is 14 residues long. CDR3 bases: TGCAGCGTGGAAACGGGACAGCTCTCCTACGAGCAGTACTTC. It specifies CSVETGQLSYEQYF.

Many counts were recorded for this clonotype. The gene calls are TRBV29-1 and TRBJ2-2; TRBD1 matches 7 bases. With V trimmed by 5 bases and J by 2 bases, 5 bases remained unmatched. CDR3 length: 14 residues. From germline, CDR1 is SQVTM and CDR2 ANQGSEA. CDR3 loop: CSVQGQRNTGELFF. CDR3 nucleotide sequence: TGCAGCGTTCAGGGACAGAGAAACACCGGGGAGCTGTTTTTT.

This clonotype was counted ten times or more. The genes are TRBV5-1 and TRBJ2-7; D not resolved. Germline values: CDR1 SGHRS, CDR2 YFSETQ. The V end was cut by 0 bases, the J end by 1 base, with 8 bases between. There are 14 residues in the CDR3. In nucleotides, the CDR3 is TGCGCCAGCAGCTTGGTTGCGGAATCCTACGAGCAGTACTTC. It yields the protein CASSLVAESYEQYF.

This chain links TRBV18 with TRBJ2-1; 10 positions agree with TRBD1. V was pared by 6 bases and J by 7 bases, with 9 bases of the junction left unmatched. Germline V CDR1 and CDR2: KGHSH, LQKENI. CDR3 size: 15 residues. The CDR3 spells CASSERQGADNEQFF. The CDR3 bases are TGTGCCAGCTCGGAGCGACAGGGGGCGGATAATGAGCAGTTCTTC.

This clonotype was seen only a few times. The rearrangement links TRBV19 to TRBJ2-3, with D perhaps assigned TRBD1 or TRBD2 (5 bases each). Germline V CDR1 and CDR2: LNHDA, SQIVND (reference sequence). CDR3 length: 14 amino acids. Between the trimmed V and J ends, which lost 7 bases and 0 bases, there was a span of 11 bases. The CDR3 protein is CASKRDHSTDTQYF. The CDR3, as DNA: TGTGCCAGTAAAAGGGACCATAGCACAGATACGCAGTATTTT. The full variable domain, completed using reference TRBV19 and TRBJ2-3, is DGGITQSPKYLFRKEGQNVTLSCEQNLNHDAMYWYRQDPGQGLRLIYYSQIVNDFQKGDIAEGYSVSREKKESFPLTVTSAQKNPTAFYLCASKRDHSTDTQYFGPGTRLTVL.

This clonotype was counted many times. The V call is TRBV20-1, the J call TRBJ2-7; 7 nucleotides line up with TRBD1. CDR3 length: 12 residues. Trimming at V came to 6 bases and at J to 3 bases, leaving 5 bases not matched to a gene. The V gene's germline CDR1 is DFQATT and CDR2 SNEGSKA (reference sequence). CDR3 sequence (DNA): TGCAGTGCCCCCAGGGGGAACTACGAGCAGTACTTC. This gives the protein CSAPRGNYEQYF.

The chain combines TRBV15 with TRBJ1-4; a possible D gene is TRBD1 (5 bases). Trimming took 0 bases from V and 6 from J, leaving 17 bases between them. This CDR3 has 17 amino acids. Per germline, CDR1 LNHNV and CDR2 YYDKDF (reference sequence). The CDR3 spells CATSRDYGSRGDEKLFF. The DNA of the CDR3 is TGTGCCACCAGCAGAGATTACGGGTCACGAGGGGATGAAAAACTGTTTTTT.

This clonotype appeared a few times. V gene TRBV7-7 combines with J gene TRBJ2-1; 8 nucleotides line up with TRBD2. Trimming took 4 bases from V and 6 from J; bases not matched to a gene: 2. Germline V gene lookup returns CDR1 SSHAT and CDR2 FNYEAQ (reference sequence). The CDR3 consists of 13 residues. The CDR3 is CASSSAGGNEQFF. The CDR3 DNA reads TGTGCCAGCAGCTCGGCGGGGGGCAATGAGCAGTTCTTC.

This clonotype was counted ten times or more. The genes are TRBV9 and TRBJ2-5, with 8 bases fitting TRBD2. Germline loops: CDR1 SGDLS, CDR2 YYNGEE. This CDR3 has 15 amino acids. The V and J ends lost 4 bases and 5 bases, in that order; junction bases with no gene match: 10. The CDR3 is CASSSTSAGVETQYF. DNA for the CDR3: TGTGCCAGCAGCTCTACCTCAGCGGGAGTGGAGACCCAGTACTTC.